One T cell receptor beta chain is described in this entry. Its antigen is not known. This sample stems from a study of T cells after posttransplantation cyclophosphamide. The germline V gene has CDR1 MGHDK and CDR2 SYGVNS. The CDR3 length is 17 residues. Trimming cost V 0 bases and J 0 bases, with 14 bases left between them. Treatment was busulfan-fludarabine conditioning, a marrow graft, and cyclophosphamide on days +3 and +4. Study results and caveats: Donor CD8+ memory clones often dominated recipient blood repertoires at later times. Tissue-infiltrating T cells from skin or gut overlapped little with blood T cells. Recipient CMV seropositivity and CMV reactivation strongly tracked TRB clonality.

Measured with immunoSEQ multiplex PCR; TCRdb has only the in-frame clones, and not every one. This table has approximately 6,600 clones, around four fifths appearing once. The chain recombines TRBV25-1 with TRBJ1-1, with a tentative D call TRBD1 (5 bases). The starting material was CD8+ T cells sorted from PBMCs, obtained 1404 days after allogeneic stem cell transplant with posttransplant cyclophosphamide. This clonotype was obtained from a female patient in her fifties who received an allogeneic stem cell transplant from a related donor, was CMV-positive, and had no GVHD. Some of the T cells might come from the graft donor. For the CDR3, the DNA is TGTGCCAGCAGTGAATACTCCCCCCGACAGATGAACACTGAAGCTTTCTTT. It translates to CASSEYSPRQMNTEAFF.